These T cell receptor beta chains were read from a single sample in a study of T cell responses to AZD1222 COVID-19 vaccine. This table comes from immunoSEQ multiplex PCR, and its TCRdb copy is limited to in-frame clones, with some not included. Of roughly 180,000 clones in the sample, approximately 92% are singletons; the top ten hold more than 0.85%. Here the sequenced sample was peripheral blood, taken 28 days after the second dose of the MenACWY control vaccine. These TCRs come from an adult who received the MenACWY meningococcal vaccine as a control. CDR3s include the opening cysteine and the closing phenylalanine or tryptophan. Each record gives: clone size, V gene, D gene, J gene, CDR3 DNA, CDR3 protein. A D gene is named only where the DNA matches it firmly. Some rows have no size entry. The others give once, few or many, or a class for an expanded clone.

abundance: few
v_gene: TRBV19
d_gene: TRBD1
j_gene: TRBJ1-4
CDR3nt: TGTGCCAGTAGTGGACAGGGGAGGCACGAAAAACTGTTTTTT
CDR3aa: CASSGQGRHEKLFF

abundance: NA
v_gene: TRBV14
d_gene: NA
j_gene: TRBJ1-1
CDR3nt: TGTGCCAGCAGCCAGACCCCGTGGACGGCGAACACTGAAGCTTTCTTT
CDR3aa: CASSQTPWTANTEAFF

abundance: NA
v_gene: TRBV24-1
d_gene: NA
j_gene: TRBJ2-7
CDR3nt: TGTGCCACCAGTGATGGGTACGAGCAGTACTTC
CDR3aa: CATSDGYEQYF

abundance: NA
v_gene: TRBV5-1
d_gene: NA
j_gene: TRBJ1-4
CDR3nt: TGCGCCAGCAGCTTCCAACAGGCTGGGAATGAAAAACTGTTTTTT
CDR3aa: CASSFQQAGNEKLFF

abundance: NA
v_gene: TRBV12-3/TRBV12-4
d_gene: NA
j_gene: TRBJ2-2
CDR3nt: TGTGCCAGCAGTTTGCCCAACACCGGGGAGCTGTTTTTT
CDR3aa: CASSLPNTGELFF

abundance: NA
v_gene: TRBV28
d_gene: NA
j_gene: TRBJ1-2
CDR3nt: TGTGCCAGCAGTTTGCGGGACGGGTATGGCTACACCTTC
CDR3aa: CASSLRDGYGYTF

abundance: once
v_gene: TRBV2
d_gene: TRBD1
j_gene: TRBJ1-6
CDR3nt: TGTGCCAGCACCCGGGACAGGCATAATTCACCCCTCCACTTT
CDR3aa: CASTRDRHNSPLHF

abundance: NA
v_gene: TRBV7-8
d_gene: NA
j_gene: TRBJ2-5
CDR3nt: TGTGCCAGCAGCTTTCGGGGGTTAAGTTCGGAGACCCAGTACTTC
CDR3aa: CASSFRGLSSETQYF

abundance: NA
v_gene: TRBV20-1
d_gene: NA
j_gene: TRBJ1-2
CDR3nt: TGCAGTGCAAACAGTAACTATGGCTACACCTTC
CDR3aa: CSANSNYGYTF

abundance: once
v_gene: TRBV28
d_gene: NA
j_gene: TRBJ1-5
CDR3nt: TGTGCCAGCAGTTTTGCAGGGCTTAGCAATCAGCCCCAGCATTTT
CDR3aa: CASSFAGLSNQPQHF

abundance: NA
v_gene: TRBV6-5
d_gene: TRBD2
j_gene: TRBJ2-1
CDR3nt: TGTGCCAGCAGCCGCGGACTAGCGGGGGTCGAGCAGTTCTTC
CDR3aa: CASSRGLAGVEQFF

abundance: NA
v_gene: TRBV7-9
d_gene: NA
j_gene: TRBJ2-7
CDR3nt: TGTGCCAGCAGCTTAGCAACAGGGAGAGGAGAGCAGTACTTC
CDR3aa: CASSLATGRGEQYF

abundance: NA
v_gene: TRBV7-9
d_gene: NA
j_gene: TRBJ2-3
CDR3nt: TGTGCCAGCAGCCCCTTGGCAGATACGCAGTATTTT
CDR3aa: CASSPLADTQYF

abundance: NA
v_gene: TRBV4-1
d_gene: TRBD2
j_gene: TRBJ2-2
CDR3nt: TGCGCCAGCAGCCACCGACCGGGACTAGCGGGGGGTAGCACCGGGGAGCTGTTTTTT
CDR3aa: CASSHRPGLAGGSTGELFF

abundance: NA
v_gene: TRBV7-2
d_gene: NA
j_gene: TRBJ2-4
CDR3nt: TGTGCCAGCAGCCCCTCGTTCGGTTCCGCAAACATTCAGTACTTC
CDR3aa: CASSPSFGSANIQYF

abundance: NA
v_gene: TRBV6-5
d_gene: TRBD1
j_gene: TRBJ2-7
CDR3nt: TGTGCCAGCAGTTACGGGAAGGGGGCGACCTACGAGCAGTACTTC
CDR3aa: CASSYGKGATYEQYF

abundance: NA
v_gene: TRBV7-2
d_gene: TRBD1
j_gene: TRBJ1-1
CDR3nt: TGTGCCAGCAGCGACAGGGCGAACACTGAAGCTTTCTTT
CDR3aa: CASSDRANTEAFF

abundance: NA
v_gene: TRBV11-3
d_gene: NA
j_gene: TRBJ2-5
CDR3nt: TGTGCCAGCAGCTCGAGCCCCGGGGAGACCCAGTACTTC
CDR3aa: CASSSSPGETQYF

abundance: NA
v_gene: TRBV27
d_gene: NA
j_gene: TRBJ2-3
CDR3nt: TGTGCCAGCCGGCTGACTAGCACAGATACGCAGTATTTT
CDR3aa: CASRLTSTDTQYF

abundance: NA
v_gene: TRBV19
d_gene: NA
j_gene: TRBJ2-7
CDR3nt: TGTGCCAGTAGTATTTGGGGCTCCAGCGAGCAGTACTTC
CDR3aa: CASSIWGSSEQYF

abundance: NA
v_gene: TRBV6-2/TRBV6-3
d_gene: TRBD1
j_gene: TRBJ1-6
CDR3nt: TGTGCCAGCAGTTACTCGGTTTTGCGACAGGGGAGCTCACCCCTCCACTTT
CDR3aa: CASSYSVLRQGSSPLHF

abundance: NA
v_gene: TRBV2
d_gene: NA
j_gene: TRBJ1-5
CDR3nt: TGTGCCAGCACCCTGGGGGGGGGCAGCAATCAGCCCCAGCATTTT
CDR3aa: CASTLGGGSNQPQHF

abundance: few
v_gene: TRBV6-2/TRBV6-3
d_gene: TRBD1
j_gene: TRBJ1-1
CDR3nt: TGTGCCAGCAGTTACGAGTTGACAGGGGGTAGAACTGAAGCTTTCTTT
CDR3aa: CASSYELTGGRTEAFF

abundance: NA
v_gene: TRBV10-3
d_gene: NA
j_gene: TRBJ1-1
CDR3nt: TGTGCCATCAGTGAGTCGGAGTCACCGAACACTGAAGCTTTCTTT
CDR3aa: CAISESESPNTEAFF

abundance: NA
v_gene: TRBV7-9
d_gene: NA
j_gene: TRBJ1-6
CDR3nt: TGTGCCAGCAGCTTAGGGGGAGGGGCGAGTGAATTATTTAATTCACCCCTCCACTTT
CDR3aa: CASSLGGGASELFNSPLHF

abundance: few
v_gene: TRBV2
d_gene: NA
j_gene: TRBJ2-2
CDR3nt: TGTGCCAGCATAGGGGGCGGGGCGTCCGGGGAGCTGTTTTTT
CDR3aa: CASIGGGASGELFF

abundance: NA
v_gene: TRBV5-4
d_gene: NA
j_gene: TRBJ2-2
CDR3nt: TGTGCCAGCAGCCAGGACACGGTTCGGACCGGGGAGCTGTTTTTT
CDR3aa: CASSQDTVRTGELFF

abundance: NA
v_gene: TRBV20-1
d_gene: TRBD2
j_gene: TRBJ2-3
CDR3nt: TGCAGTGCTAGTCGGAGCGGGGGGAGCACAGATACGCAGTATTTT
CDR3aa: CSASRSGGSTDTQYF

abundance: NA
v_gene: TRBV6-5
d_gene: NA
j_gene: TRBJ1-6
CDR3nt: TGTGCCAGCATAGGGCAGTATTATAATTCACCCCTCCACTTT
CDR3aa: CASIGQYYNSPLHF

abundance: NA
v_gene: TRBV4-2
d_gene: NA
j_gene: TRBJ1-4
CDR3nt: TGTGCCAGCAGCCAAGAGCATACTAATGAAAAACTGTTTTTT
CDR3aa: CASSQEHTNEKLFF